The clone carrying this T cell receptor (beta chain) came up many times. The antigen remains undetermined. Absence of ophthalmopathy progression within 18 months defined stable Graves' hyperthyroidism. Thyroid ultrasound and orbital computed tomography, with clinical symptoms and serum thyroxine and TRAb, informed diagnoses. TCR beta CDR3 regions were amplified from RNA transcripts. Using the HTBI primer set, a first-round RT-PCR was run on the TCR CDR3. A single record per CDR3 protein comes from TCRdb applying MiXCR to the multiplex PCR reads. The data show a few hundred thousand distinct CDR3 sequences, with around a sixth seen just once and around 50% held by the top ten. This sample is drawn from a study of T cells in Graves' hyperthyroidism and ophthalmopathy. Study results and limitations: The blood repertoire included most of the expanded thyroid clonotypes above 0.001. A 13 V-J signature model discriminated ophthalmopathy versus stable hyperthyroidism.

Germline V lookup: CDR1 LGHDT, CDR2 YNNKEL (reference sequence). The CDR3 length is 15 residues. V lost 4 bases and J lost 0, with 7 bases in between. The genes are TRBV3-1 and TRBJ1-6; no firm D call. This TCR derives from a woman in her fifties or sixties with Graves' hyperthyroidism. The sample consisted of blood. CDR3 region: CASSPNYSYNSPLHF. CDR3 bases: TGTGCCAGCAGCCCGAATTACTCCTATAATTCACCCCTCCACTTT. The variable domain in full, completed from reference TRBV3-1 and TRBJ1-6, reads DTAVSQTPKYLVTQMGNDKSIKCEQNLGHDTMYWYKQDSKKFLKIMFSYNNKELIINETVPNRFSPKSPDKAHLNLHINSLELGDSAVYFCASSPNYSYNSPLHFGNGTRLTVT.